Listed below are T cell receptor beta chains from one sample, sequenced in a study of cytomegalovirus exposure and HLA in healthy donors. Clones were read by immunoSEQ multiplex PCR, and TCRdb kept only the in-frame ones, dropping some. This table has 45,000 to 55,000 clones, about three quarters appearing once. The sequenced sample consisted of PBMCs. The receptor set was obtained from a man under 40 in good health and CMV-seropositive. Each CDR3 is given with its conserved first and last residue. The D gene is left open where the match is weak. Clone size, where shown, is once, few, many, or a class for clones that have expanded.

size: few; V: TRBV7-2; D: NA; J: TRBJ2-5; CDR3: CASSRRVQETQYF; DNA: TGTGCCAGCAGCCGGAGGGTTCAAGAGACCCAGTACTTC
size: NA; V: TRBV28; D: NA; J: TRBJ1-1; CDR3: CASSLGNREAFF; DNA: TGTGCCAGCAGTTTGGGAAACAGGGAAGCTTTCTTT
size: NA; V: TRBV28; D: NA; J: TRBJ2-1; CDR3: CASSLWMSLINEQFF; DNA: TGTGCCAGCAGTTTATGGATGTCCCTAATCAATGAGCAGTTCTTC
size: NA; V: TRBV5-1; D: NA; J: TRBJ1-2; CDR3: CASSNGNYGYTF; DNA: TGCGCCAGCAGCAACGGGAATTATGGCTACACCTTC
size: NA; V: TRBV10-2; D: TRBD1; J: TRBJ2-2; CDR3: CASSESRQGIEIGELFF; DNA: TGCGCCAGCAGTGAGTCGAGACAGGGTATAGAGATCGGGGAGCTGTTTTTT
size: NA; V: TRBV27; D: TRBD2; J: TRBJ2-2; CDR3: CASRLAGKNTGELFF; DNA: TGTGCCAGCAGGCTAGCGGGGAAGAACACCGGGGAGCTGTTTTTT
size: NA; V: TRBV6-1; D: NA; J: TRBJ2-3; CDR3: CASSGQGLGSTDTQYF; DNA: TGTGCCAGCAGTGGTCAGGGGTTGGGGAGCACAGATACGCAGTATTTT
size: once; V: TRBV9; D: NA; J: TRBJ2-3; CDR3: CASSVDPGGPDTQYF; DNA: TGTGCCAGCAGCGTAGACCCCGGGGGGCCCGATACGCAGTATTTT
size: NA; V: TRBV10-1; D: TRBD1; J: TRBJ2-7; CDR3: CASRKGQYDEQYF; DNA: TGCGCCAGCAGGAAGGGACAGTACGACGAGCAGTACTTC
size: NA; V: TRBV30; D: TRBD2; J: TRBJ2-1; CDR3: CAWSTGAGGAYNEQFF; DNA: TGTGCCTGGAGTACGGGAGCGGGGGGGGCCTACAATGAGCAGTTCTTC
size: NA; V: TRBV9; D: TRBD1; J: TRBJ1-2; CDR3: CASTQLPRTGRHTF; DNA: TGTGCCAGCACCCAACTCCCGAGGACAGGGCGCCACACCTTC
size: few; V: TRBV7-3; D: NA; J: TRBJ2-7; CDR3: CASSLSRRDEQYF; DNA: TGTGCCAGCAGCTTAAGCAGGAGGGACGAGCAGTACTTC
size: once; V: TRBV6-5; D: NA; J: TRBJ2-1; CDR3: CASSYRPQGNEQFF; DNA: TGTGCCAGCAGTTACCGCCCCCAGGGCAATGAGCAGTTCTTC
size: few; V: TRBV6-5; D: NA; J: TRBJ1-2; CDR3: CASSYFRGSGYTF; DNA: TGTGCCAGCAGTTACTTTCGCGGCAGTGGCTACACCTTC
size: NA; V: TRBV7-6; D: NA; J: TRBJ2-3; CDR3: CASREGATDTQYF; DNA: TGTGCCAGCAGGGAGGGGGCTACAGATACGCAGTATTTT
size: NA; V: TRBV6-5; D: NA; J: TRBJ1-1; CDR3: CASSYSGADTEAFF; DNA: TGTGCCAGCAGTTATTCGGGAGCGGACACTGAAGCTTTCTTT
size: few; V: TRBV5-1; D: NA; J: TRBJ1-6; CDR3: CASSLDRAGSPLHF; DNA: TGCGCCAGCAGCTTGGACAGGGCAGGTTCACCCCTCCACTTT
size: NA; V: TRBV27; D: NA; J: TRBJ2-3; CDR3: CARQREIGTDTQYF; DNA: TGTGCCAGGCAAAGGGAGATTGGCACAGATACGCAGTATTTT
size: NA; V: TRBV5-1; D: TRBD2; J: TRBJ2-3; CDR3: CASSFLAGGTDTQYF; DNA: TGCGCCAGCAGCTTCCTAGCGGGGGGTACAGATACGCAGTATTTT
size: NA; V: TRBV6-5; D: TRBD1; J: TRBJ1-6; CDR3: CASSYTGQGLNSPLHF; DNA: TGTGCCAGCAGTTACACGGGACAGGGATTGAATTCACCCCTCCACTTT
size: NA; V: TRBV29-1; D: NA; J: TRBJ1-2; CDR3: CSVVSPGQLYGYTF; DNA: TGCAGCGTTGTAAGTCCGGGACAACTCTATGGCTACACCTTC
size: NA; V: TRBV13; D: NA; J: TRBJ2-3; CDR3: CASSLTGHSTDTQYF; DNA: TGTGCCAGCAGCTTAACGGGACATAGCACAGATACGCAGTATTTT
size: NA; V: TRBV5-1; D: NA; J: TRBJ2-3; CDR3: CASSLATDTQYF; DNA: TGCGCCAGCAGCTTGGCAACAGATACGCAGTATTTT
size: NA; V: TRBV7-8; D: TRBD1; J: TRBJ1-5; CDR3: CASRPGTGLNQPQHF; DNA: TGTGCCAGCAGACCCGGGACAGGGCTCAATCAGCCCCAGCATTTT
size: NA; V: TRBV19; D: NA; J: TRBJ1-1; CDR3: CASSKGPRGGDTEAFF; DNA: TGTGCCAGTAGTAAGGGGCCCAGGGGTGGGGACACTGAAGCTTTCTTT
size: NA; V: TRBV4-2; D: NA; J: TRBJ1-2; CDR3: CASSQSVEIYGYTF; DNA: TGTGCCAGCAGCCAATCGGTCGAGATCTATGGCTACACCTTC
size: NA; V: TRBV5-6; D: TRBD1; J: TRBJ1-2; CDR3: CASSARTGGSYGYTF; DNA: TGTGCCAGCAGCGCCCGGACAGGGGGCAGTTATGGCTACACCTTC
size: few; V: TRBV7-6; D: TRBD2; J: TRBJ2-1; CDR3: CASSRVPRGGDEQFF; DNA: TGTGCCAGCAGCCGCGTCCCCCGGGGGGGCGATGAGCAGTTCTTC
size: NA; V: TRBV13; D: NA; J: TRBJ2-1; CDR3: CASSVGTRTGEQFF; DNA: TGTGCCAGCAGCGTCGGGACTCGTACAGGTGAGCAGTTCTTC
size: few; V: TRBV6-5; D: NA; J: TRBJ2-2; CDR3: CASRNRENTGELFF; DNA: TGTGCCAGCAGAAACAGGGAAAACACCGGGGAGCTGTTTTTT
size: NA; V: TRBV9; D: TRBD1; J: TRBJ1-2; CDR3: CASSSDRVGYTF; DNA: TGTGCCAGCAGCTCGGACAGGGTCGGCTACACCTTC
size: NA; V: TRBV5-1; D: TRBD1; J: TRBJ1-4; CDR3: CASSLQGATNEKLFF; DNA: TGCGCCAGCAGCTTACAGGGGGCAACTAATGAAAAACTGTTTTTT
size: NA; V: TRBV11-3; D: TRBD1; J: TRBJ2-2; CDR3: CASSPRTGLAGELFF; DNA: TGTGCCAGCAGCCCTCGGACAGGGTTGGCCGGGGAGCTGTTTTTT
size: NA; V: TRBV6-6; D: NA; J: TRBJ1-2; CDR3: CASRPGGANYGYTF; DNA: TGTGCCAGCAGGCCCGGGGGGGCCAACTATGGCTACACCTTC
size: once; V: TRBV4-1; D: TRBD1; J: TRBJ2-1; CDR3: CASSQQQGAYEQFF; DNA: TGCGCCAGCAGCCAACAACAGGGGGCCTATGAGCAGTTCTTC
size: NA; V: TRBV7-8; D: NA; J: TRBJ1-1; CDR3: CASSLVRNTEAFF; DNA: TGTGCCAGCAGCTTAGTGAGGAACACTGAAGCTTTCTTT
size: NA; V: TRBV13; D: TRBD1; J: TRBJ2-3; CDR3: CASSYRDRGTDTQYF; DNA: TGTGCCAGCAGCTACCGGGACAGGGGTACAGATACGCAGTATTTT
size: NA; V: TRBV5-1; D: TRBD1; J: TRBJ1-2; CDR3: CASSSAGGASYGYTF; DNA: TGCGCCAGCAGTTCTGCAGGGGGCGCCAGCTATGGCTACACCTTC
size: NA; V: TRBV28; D: NA; J: TRBJ1-1; CDR3: CASPPLQPGEAFF; DNA: TGTGCCAGCCCCCCTTTACAACCGGGTGAAGCTTTCTTT
size: once; V: TRBV27; D: TRBD1; J: TRBJ1-2; CDR3: CASRALGQGESYGYTF; DNA: TGTGCCAGCAGAGCCCTCGGACAGGGTGAATCCTATGGCTACACCTTC
size: few; V: TRBV5-4; D: NA; J: TRBJ2-2; CDR3: CASSFFAEKISGELFF; DNA: TGTGCCAGCAGCTTTTTCGCGGAGAAGATTTCCGGGGAGCTGTTTTTT
size: NA; V: TRBV5-4; D: NA; J: TRBJ2-6; CDR3: CASSFGGPGANVLTF; DNA: TGTGCCAGCAGCTTCGGTGGGCCCGGGGCCAACGTCCTGACTTTC
size: NA; V: TRBV5-6; D: NA; J: TRBJ1-1; CDR3: CASSLLPTGNTEAFF; DNA: TGTGCCAGCAGCTTGCTTCCTACTGGGAACACTGAAGCTTTCTTT
size: NA; V: TRBV30; D: TRBD1; J: TRBJ1-5; CDR3: CAPGQGDQPQHF; DNA: TGTGCCCCTGGACAGGGCGATCAGCCCCAGCATTTT
size: once; V: TRBV7-9; D: TRBD1; J: TRBJ1-1; CDR3: CASSARQGLNTEAFF; DNA: TGTGCCAGCAGCGCCCGACAGGGATTGAACACTGAAGCTTTCTTT